This is a list of T cell receptor beta chains from one sample in a study of breast tumors, draining lymph nodes, adjacent tissues. TCRdb re-derived calls from the multiplex PCR reads in MiXCR, one entry per CDR3 protein. The sample has about 180,000 distinct CDR3 sequences, 30% to 35% seen once. Sequenced: axillary lymph node tissue. Receptors originate from a female donor with breast cancer. Some clones in this sample may be carry-over from other donors' samples. Both conserved end residues are trimmed from each CDR3. Fields, in order: V gene, J gene, CDR3 protein.

>TRBV9|TRBJ2-2
ASSAARGAGTGELF
>TRBV27|TRBJ1-5
ASSASEYSNQPQH
>TRBV20-1|TRBJ1-5
SAVMLGQGTRNQPQH
>TRBV7-9|TRBJ1-2
ASSLLDTNYGYT
>TRBV9|TRBJ2-3
ASSGGHRTDTQY
>TRBV29-1|TRBJ2-1
SVVLAGAHNEQF
>TRBV7-9|TRBJ2-7
ASSLVRSGWFSYEQY
>TRBV2|TRBJ2-5
ASTLGQVGETQY
>TRBV6-6|TRBJ1-3
ASSPPGLSSGNTIY
>TRBV11-2|TRBJ2-3
ASSLESPGEGTDTQY
>TRBV18|TRBJ1-2
ASSPGQGSYGYT
>TRBV15|TRBJ2-7
ATSGDVCEQY
>TRBV7-9|TRBJ2-1
ASSAIDNEQF
>TRBV7-6|TRBJ2-2
ASKDPPDTGEPS
>TRBV5-6|TRBJ2-7
ASSMGISYEQY
>TRBV7-3|TRBJ2-1
ASSSTALAGDEQF
>TRBV5-6|TRBJ2-5
ASQQGGRETRY
>TRBV7-3|TRBJ2-2
ASSSNRDTGELF
>TRBV25-1|TRBJ1-5
ATATEANQPQH
>TRBV15|TRBJ2-7
ATSSHRGGGYEQY
>TRBV9|TRBJ2-3
ASSVGGSPSTDTQY